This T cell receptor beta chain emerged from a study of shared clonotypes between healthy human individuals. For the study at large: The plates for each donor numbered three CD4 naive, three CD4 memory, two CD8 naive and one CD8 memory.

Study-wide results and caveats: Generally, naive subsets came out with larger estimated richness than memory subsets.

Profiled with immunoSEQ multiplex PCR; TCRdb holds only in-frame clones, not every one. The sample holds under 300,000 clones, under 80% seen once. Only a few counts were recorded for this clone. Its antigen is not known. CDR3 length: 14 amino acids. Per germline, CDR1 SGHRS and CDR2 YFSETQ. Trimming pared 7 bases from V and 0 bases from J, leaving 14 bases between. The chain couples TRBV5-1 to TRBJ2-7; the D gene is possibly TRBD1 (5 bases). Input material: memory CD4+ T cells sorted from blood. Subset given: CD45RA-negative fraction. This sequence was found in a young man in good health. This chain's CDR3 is CASRRQDNSYEQYF. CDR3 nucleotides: TGCGCCAGCCGGCGGCAGGACAACTCCTACGAGCAGTACTTC.